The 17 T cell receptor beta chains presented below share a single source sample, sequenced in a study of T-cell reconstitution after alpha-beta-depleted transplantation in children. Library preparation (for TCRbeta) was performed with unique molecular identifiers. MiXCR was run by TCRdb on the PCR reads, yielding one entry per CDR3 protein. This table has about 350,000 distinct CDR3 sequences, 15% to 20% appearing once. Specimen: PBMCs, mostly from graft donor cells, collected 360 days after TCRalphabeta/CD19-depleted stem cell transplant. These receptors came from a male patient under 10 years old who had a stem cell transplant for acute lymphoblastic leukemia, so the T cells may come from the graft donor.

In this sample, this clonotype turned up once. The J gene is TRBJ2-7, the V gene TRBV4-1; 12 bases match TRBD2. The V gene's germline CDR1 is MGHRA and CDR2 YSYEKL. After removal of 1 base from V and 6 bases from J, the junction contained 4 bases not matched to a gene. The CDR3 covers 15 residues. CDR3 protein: CASSQGQLAGGEQYF. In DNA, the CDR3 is TGCGCCAGCAGCCAAGGCCAACTAGCGGGAGGCGAGCAGTACTTC.

In DNA, the CDR3 is TGTGCCAGCAGTCTCCGCTCGGACAGGGGTGGGATGGAGACCCAGTACTTC. This translates into CASSLRSDRGGMETQYF. The rearrangement uses TRBV28 and TRBJ2-5; 9 nucleotides match TRBD1. Germline lookup yields CDR1 MDHEN and CDR2 SYDVKM. Germline trimming cut 5 bases from V and 5 bases from J; bases unmatched to any gene: 15. The CDR3 consists of 17 residues.

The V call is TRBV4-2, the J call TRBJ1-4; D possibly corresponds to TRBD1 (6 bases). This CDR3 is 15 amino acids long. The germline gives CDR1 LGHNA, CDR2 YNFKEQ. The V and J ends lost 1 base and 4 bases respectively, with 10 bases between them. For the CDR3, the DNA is TGTGCCAGCAGCCAAGTAACAGGGATTAATGAAAAACTGTTTTTT. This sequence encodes CASSQVTGINEKLFF.

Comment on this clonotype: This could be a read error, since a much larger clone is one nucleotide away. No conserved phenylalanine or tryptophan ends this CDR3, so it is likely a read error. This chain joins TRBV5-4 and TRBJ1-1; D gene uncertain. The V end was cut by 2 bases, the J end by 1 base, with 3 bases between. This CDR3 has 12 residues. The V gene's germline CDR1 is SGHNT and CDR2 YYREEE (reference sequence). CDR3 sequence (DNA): TGTGCCAGCAGCTTACCGAACACTGAAGCTTTCTCT. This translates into CASSLPNTEAFS.

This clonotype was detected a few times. The chain's CDR3 is CASSTGLYYTDTQYF. DNA of the CDR3: TGTGCCAGCAGTACGGGCCTATACTACACAGATACGCAGTATTTT. This chain joins TRBV6-1 and TRBJ2-3; D uncertain. The germline gives CDR1 MNHNS, CDR2 SASEGT. V was shortened by 5 bases and J by 2 bases, with 14 bases between the two germline ends. This CDR3 region has 15 residues.

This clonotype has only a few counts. The CDR3 spells CSALDGEKLFF. The CDR3 DNA reads TGCAGTGCACTTGACGGTGAAAAACTGTTTTTT. This rearrangement joins TRBV20-1 to TRBJ1-4, with D hard to call. The CDR3 length is 11 residues. Germline CDR1 and CDR2: DFQATT and SNEGSKA (reference sequence). Trimming pared 6 bases from V and 7 bases from J, leaving 9 bases between.

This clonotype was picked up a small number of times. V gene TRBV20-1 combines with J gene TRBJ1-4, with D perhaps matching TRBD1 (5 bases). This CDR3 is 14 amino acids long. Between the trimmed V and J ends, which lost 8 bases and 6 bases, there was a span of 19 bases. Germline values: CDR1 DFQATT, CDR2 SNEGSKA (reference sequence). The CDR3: CSCTLGRTYEKLFF. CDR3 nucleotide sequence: TGCAGTTGCACGTTGGGGCGGACCTATGAAAAACTGTTTTTT.

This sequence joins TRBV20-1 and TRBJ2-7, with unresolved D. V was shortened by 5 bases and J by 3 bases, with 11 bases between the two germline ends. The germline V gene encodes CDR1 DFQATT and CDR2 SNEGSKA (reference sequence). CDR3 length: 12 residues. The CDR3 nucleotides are TGCAGTGCTGTTCCCCCGGGCTACGAGCAGTACTTC. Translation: CSAVPPGYEQYF.

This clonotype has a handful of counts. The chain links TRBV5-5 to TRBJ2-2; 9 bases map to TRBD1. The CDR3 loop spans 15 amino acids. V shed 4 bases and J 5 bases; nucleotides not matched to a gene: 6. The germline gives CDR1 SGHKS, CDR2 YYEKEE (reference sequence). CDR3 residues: CASSLQGAGTGELFF. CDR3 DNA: TGTGCCAGCAGCCTACAGGGGGCGGGAACCGGGGAGCTGTTTTTT.

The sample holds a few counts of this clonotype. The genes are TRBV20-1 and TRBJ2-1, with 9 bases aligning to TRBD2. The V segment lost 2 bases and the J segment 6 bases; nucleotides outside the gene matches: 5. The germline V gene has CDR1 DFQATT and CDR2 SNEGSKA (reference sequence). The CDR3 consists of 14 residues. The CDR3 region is CSARLSGRINEQFF. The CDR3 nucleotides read TGCAGTGCTAGACTAAGCGGGAGGATCAATGAGCAGTTCTTC.

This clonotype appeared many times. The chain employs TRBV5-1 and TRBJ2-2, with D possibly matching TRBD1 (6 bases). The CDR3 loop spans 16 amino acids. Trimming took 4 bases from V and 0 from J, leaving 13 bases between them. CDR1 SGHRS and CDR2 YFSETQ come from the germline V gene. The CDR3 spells CASSPTGPSNTGELFF. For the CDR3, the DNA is TGCGCCAGCAGCCCCACAGGGCCCTCGAACACCGGGGAGCTGTTTTTT.

This CDR3 is CASSQEAGSNYEQYF. The CDR3 region has the DNA TGCGCCAGCAGCCAAGAAGCAGGGTCCAACTACGAGCAGTACTTC. This chain connects TRBV4-3 to TRBJ2-7; D might be TRBD1 (5 bases). The CDR3 runs to 15 residues. CDR1 and CDR2 from the germline V gene are LGHNA and YSLEER. The V end was cut by 0 bases, the J end by 3 bases, with 12 bases between.

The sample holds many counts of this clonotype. The CDR3 reads CASTPVAERRSYEQYF. The CDR3 DNA is TGTGCCAGCACCCCTGTAGCGGAAAGGAGGTCGTACGAGCAGTACTTC. The V gene is TRBV12-3 or TRBV12-4, the J gene TRBJ2-7; a possible D gene is TRBD2 (6 bases). Trimming shortened V by 7 bases and J by 4 bases, and 23 bases separated the two germline ends. This CDR3 is built from 16 residues.

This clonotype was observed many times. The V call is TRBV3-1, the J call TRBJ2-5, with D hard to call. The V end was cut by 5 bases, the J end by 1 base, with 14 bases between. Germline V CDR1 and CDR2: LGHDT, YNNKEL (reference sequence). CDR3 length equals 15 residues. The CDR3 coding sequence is TGTGCCAGCAGCAAGCGTCAATCGTTCCAAGAGACCCAGTACTTC. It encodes CASSKRQSFQETQYF.

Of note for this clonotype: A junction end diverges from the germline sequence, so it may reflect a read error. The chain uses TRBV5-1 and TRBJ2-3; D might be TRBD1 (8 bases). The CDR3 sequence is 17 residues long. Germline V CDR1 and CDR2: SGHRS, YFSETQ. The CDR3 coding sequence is TGCGCCAGCAGCTTAGCAGCGGGACAGGCTAGCATAGATACGCAGTATTTT. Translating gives CASSLAAGQASIDTQYF.

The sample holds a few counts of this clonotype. The chain's CDR3 is CASSPPPLGTPLHF. In nucleotides, the CDR3 is TGTGCCAGCAGCCCCCCTCCTCTTGGGACACCCCTCCACTTT. The gene calls are TRBV12-3 or TRBV12-4 and TRBJ1-6; no clear D. The ends were cut back, 6 bases at V and 11 bases at J, with 17 bases in the middle. CDR3 length equals 14 residues.

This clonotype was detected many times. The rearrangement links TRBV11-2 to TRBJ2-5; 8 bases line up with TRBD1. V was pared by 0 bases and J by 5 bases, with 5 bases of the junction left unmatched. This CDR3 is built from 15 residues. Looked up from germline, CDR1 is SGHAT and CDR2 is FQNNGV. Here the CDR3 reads CASSLDAGGWETQYF. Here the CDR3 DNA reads TGTGCCAGCAGCTTAGACGCAGGGGGCTGGGAGACCCAGTACTTC.